These 9 T cell receptor beta chains originate from one sample sequenced in a study of graft-versus-host responses after intestinal transplantation. Clones were read by immunoSEQ multiplex PCR, and TCRdb kept only the in-frame ones, dropping some. The sample contains 90,000 to 120,000 clones, 87% of which appear only once. No antigen has been assigned to these receptors. The material was unstimulated CD4+ T cells sorted from spleen or lymph node cells, obtained before transplant. These receptors originate from a human donor who was the organ donor for an intestinal transplant.

This chain joins TRBV2 and TRBJ2-3; TRBD2 agrees at 8 bases. Germline-derived CDR1 and CDR2 are SNHLY and FYNNEI. The CDR3 is 15 residues long. V shed 6 bases and J 3 bases; nucleotides not matched to a gene: 8. The CDR3 reads CASRRRGDFTDTQYF. The CDR3 coding sequence is TGTGCCAGCAGACGGCGGGGGGATTTTACAGATACGCAGTATTTT.

This clone has a single count. The same CDR3 can be traced to other DNA sequences in this sample. The chain uses TRBV5-1 and TRBJ1-5; D unresolved. The CDR3 runs 13 residues. Per germline, CDR1 SGHRS and CDR2 YFSETQ. V was clipped by 0 bases and J by 7 bases, with 8 bases between them. The CDR3 DNA reads as TGCGCCAGCAGCTTGGCGGGGAACCAGCCCCAGCATTTT. This codes for CASSLAGNQPQHF.

CDR3 bases: TGTGCCAGCAGTTACAGCGGAAGGCCCTACGAGCAGTACTTC. It yields the protein CASSYSGRPYEQYF. The rearrangement joins TRBV5-6 to TRBJ2-7; weak D call: TRBD2 (5 bases). Trimming removed 5 bases from V and 2 bases from J, with 14 bases in between. The CDR3 consists of 14 residues. Germline V lookup: CDR1 SGHDT, CDR2 YYEEEE.

This chain links TRBV7-6 with TRBJ1-1; D ambiguous. Trimming removed 1 base from V and 1 base from J, with 10 bases in between. The CDR3 is made up of 15 amino acids. Germline values: CDR1 SGHVS, CDR2 FNYEAQ. CDR3 nucleotides: TGTGCCAGCAGCTTAGGGTCTTGGCAGAACACTGAAGCTTTCTTT. This gives the protein CASSLGSWQNTEAFF.

The chain links TRBV5-1 to TRBJ2-3; tentatively, D is TRBD2 (5 bases). With 3 bases removed from V and 2 bases from J, the gap between germline ends came to 13 bases. The CDR3 has 15 amino acids. Germline V gene sequence: CDR1 SGHRS, CDR2 YFSETQ. The CDR3 DNA reads TGCGCCAGCAGCTCAACGGGGAGCATCACAGATACGCAGTATTTT. Translation: CASSSTGSITDTQYF.

This clone qualifies as medium-sized. CDR3 sequence reads: CATRTGTNEKLFF. DNA for the CDR3: TGTGCCACCAGAACGGGCACTAATGAAAAACTGTTTTTT. The V and J genes are TRBV15 and TRBJ1-4; D is uncertain. CDR1 LNHNV and CDR2 YYDKDF come from the germline V gene (reference sequence). V dropped 6 bases and J dropped 2 bases, with 7 bases sitting between them. The CDR3 is 13 residues long.

V and J are TRBV5-1 and TRBJ1-2; D gene unclear. CDR1 and CDR2 (germline): SGHRS, YFSETQ. With 2 bases removed from V and 7 bases from J, the gap between germline ends came to 12 bases. The CDR3 covers 13 residues. CDR3 DNA sequence: TGCGCCAGCAGCTTCGACTCACAAAGTGGCTACACCTTC. Translation gives CASSFDSQSGYTF.

J is TRBJ1-6 and V is TRBV6-1, with unresolved D. The length of the CDR3 is 16 residues. The ends were cut back, 4 bases at V and 0 bases at J, with 10 bases in the middle. CDR1 and CDR2 (germline): MNHNS, SASEGT. As DNA, the CDR3 is TGTGCCAGCAGTGCTCGGGTGTCCTCCTATAATTCACCCCTCCACTTT. This codes for CASSARVSSYNSPLHF.

This chain uses TRBV7-2 with TRBJ2-4; 11 bases fit TRBD2. CDR3 length: 18 amino acids. Germline V gene data show CDR1 as SGHTA and CDR2 as FQGNSA. V shed 5 bases, J shed 5 bases, and the junction held 14 bases outside the gene matches. This CDR3 reads CASSPRPLIAGGQNIQYF. In nucleotides, the CDR3 is TGTGCCAGCAGCCCCCGCCCTTTGATAGCGGGGGGGCAAAACATTCAGTACTTC.